The T cell receptor beta chain under discussion was sequenced for a study of blood T cell repertoires in COVID-19. This clone was seen more than once but under ten times. TCRdb's copy holds only in-frame clones and misses some; the assay was immunoSEQ multiplex PCR. The sample yields approximately 470,000 clones, around 90% seen once. In germline, CDR1 is WNHNN, CDR2 SYGVQD (reference sequence). Trimming cost V 6 bases and J 1 base, with 13 bases left between them. This CDR3 has 14 residues. The sequenced sample was PBMCs or T cells enriched from blood (not recorded which). This TCR came from a woman aged 18-29 years who had recovered from COVID-19. The chain links TRBV10-1 to TRBJ2-7; TRBD1 is a possible D gene (5 bases). The DNA for the CDR3 is TGCGCCAGCAGCCCCCCAGGGTCTTCCTACGAGCAGTACTTC. This encodes CASSPPGSSYEQYF.